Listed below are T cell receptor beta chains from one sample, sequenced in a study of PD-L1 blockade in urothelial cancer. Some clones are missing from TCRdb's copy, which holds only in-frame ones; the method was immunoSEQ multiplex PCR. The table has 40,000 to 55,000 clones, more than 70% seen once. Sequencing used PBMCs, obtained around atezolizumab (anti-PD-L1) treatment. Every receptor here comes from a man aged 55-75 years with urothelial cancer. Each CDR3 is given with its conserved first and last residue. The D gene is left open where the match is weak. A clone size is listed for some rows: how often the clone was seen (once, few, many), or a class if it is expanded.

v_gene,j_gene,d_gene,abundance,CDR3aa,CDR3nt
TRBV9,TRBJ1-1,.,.,CASSVGGQNTEAFF,TGTGCCAGCAGCGTAGGGGGACAGAACACTGAAGCTTTCTTT
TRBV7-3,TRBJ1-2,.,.,CASSFRQNYGYTF,TGTGCCAGCAGCTTTCGTCAGAACTATGGCTACACCTTC
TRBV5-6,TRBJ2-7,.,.,CASSSAGSYEQYF,TGTGCCAGCAGCTCCGCAGGGTCCTACGAGCAGTACTTC
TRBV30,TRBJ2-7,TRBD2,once,CAWSTGLAGEGEQYF,TGTGCCTGGAGTACGGGACTAGCGGGAGAAGGCGAGCAGTACTTC
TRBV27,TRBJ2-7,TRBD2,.,CASSLRLAGDNEQYF,TGTGCCAGCAGTTTACGGCTAGCGGGGGATAACGAGCAGTACTTC
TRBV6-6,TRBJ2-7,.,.,CASSYGPTSSYEQYF,TGTGCCAGCAGTTACGGCCCCACTAGCTCCTACGAGCAGTACTTC
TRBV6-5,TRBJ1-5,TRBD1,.,CASSKGTGSNQPQHF,TGTGCCAGCAGCAAAGGGACAGGGAGCAATCAGCCCCAGCATTTT
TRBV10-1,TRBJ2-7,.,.,CASRITGNPQYEQYF,TGCGCCAGCAGAATTACAGGGAACCCCCAGTACGAGCAGTACTTC
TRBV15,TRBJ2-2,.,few,CATSSPRVYTGELFF,TGTGCCACCAGCAGCCCCAGGGTGTACACCGGGGAGCTGTTTTTT
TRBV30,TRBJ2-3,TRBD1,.,CAWSGRGQLDTQYF,TGTGCCTGGAGTGGCAGGGGGCAATTAGATACGCAGTATTTT
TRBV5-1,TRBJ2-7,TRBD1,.,CASSIGTGAIGYF,TGCGCCAGCAGCATCGGGACAGGTGCTATAGGGTACTTC
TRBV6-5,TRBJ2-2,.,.,CASREQGVSGELFF,TGTGCCAGCAGAGAACAGGGAGTAAGCGGGGAGCTGTTTTTT
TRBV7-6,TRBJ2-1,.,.,CASSLEGGRRYNEQFF,TGTGCCAGCAGCTTAGAAGGCGGTAGACGCTACAATGAGCAGTTCTTC
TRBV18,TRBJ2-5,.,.,CASSPRPGPETQYF,TGTGCCAGCTCACCTCGTCCAGGGCCAGAGACCCAGTACTTC
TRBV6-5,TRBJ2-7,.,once,CASRRDFYEQYF,TGTGCCAGCAGGCGGGACTTCTACGAGCAGTACTTC
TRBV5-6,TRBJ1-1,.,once,CASSLAAREAFF,TGTGCCAGCAGCTTGGCGGCCAGGGAAGCTTTCTTT
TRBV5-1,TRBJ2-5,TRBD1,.,CASSQAGQGGGETQYF,TGCGCCAGCAGCCAAGCAGGACAGGGGGGAGGGGAGACCCAGTACTTC
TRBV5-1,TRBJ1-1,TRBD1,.,CASSKTTGMNTEAFF,TGCGCCAGCAGCAAGACGACAGGGATGAACACTGAAGCTTTCTTT
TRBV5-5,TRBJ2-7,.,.,CASSFPGGTYEQYF,TGTGCCAGCAGCTTTCCTGGGGGGACCTACGAGCAGTACTTC
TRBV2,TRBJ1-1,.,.,CASSEGGLNTEAFF,TGTGCCAGCAGTGAGGGGGGTTTGAACACTGAAGCTTTCTTT
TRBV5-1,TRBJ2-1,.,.,CASSYAGAGNEQFF,TGCGCCAGCAGCTACGCAGGGGCCGGCAATGAGCAGTTCTTC
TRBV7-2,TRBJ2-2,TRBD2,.,CASSIFSSGSRPGELFF,TGTGCCAGCAGCATCTTCTCTAGCGGGAGTCGGCCCGGGGAGCTGTTTTTT
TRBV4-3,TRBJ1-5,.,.,CASSRGVNQPQHF,TGCGCCAGCAGCCGGGGCGTAAATCAGCCCCAGCATTTT
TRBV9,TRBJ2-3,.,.,CASSVPGLADTQYF,TGTGCCAGCAGCGTACCAGGGCTGGCAGATACGCAGTATTTT